Shown below are 29 T cell receptor beta chains from a single sample sequenced in a study of beta chain features in type 1 diabetes. The study reverse transcribed the entire isolated RNA, so it sequenced expressed TCRB transcripts. Using immunoSEQ multiplex PCR, the repertoire was profiled, and TCRdb retains in-frame clones only, with some absent. The table has 250,000 to 350,000 clones, about 15% seen once; the top ten hold approximately 7%. What was sequenced was central memory CD4+ T cells from blood. These TCRs come from a young man in good health.

This clone was observed a handful of times. The chain carries TRBV5-1 and TRBJ1-2; the D is unclear. V was cut by 3 bases and J by 4 bases, with 13 bases left in between. The CDR3 length is 14 residues. The germline CDR1 and CDR2 sequences are SGHRS and YFSETQ. In DNA form, the CDR3 reads TGCGCCAGCAGCTGGAAGGCTTATTCCTATGGCTACACCTTC. Protein: CASSWKAYSYGYTF.

This clone was detected a few times. V usage is TRBV6-5 and J usage is TRBJ2-3; 8 bases align to TRBD1. In germline, CDR1 is MNHEY, CDR2 SVGAGI. Losses at the gene ends were 5 bases for V and 2 bases for J; bases not matched to a gene: 6. This CDR3 has 15 amino acids. The CDR3 region is CASSGRDRHTDTQYF. The CDR3 coding sequence is TGTGCCAGCAGTGGCCGGGACAGGCACACAGATACGCAGTATTTT.

This clone has a handful of counts. This chain connects TRBV18 to TRBJ1-2; the D is unclear. The CDR3 loop spans 14 amino acids. CDR1 KGHSH and CDR2 LQKENI come from the germline V gene. The V gene lost 3 bases and the J gene lost 10 bases, with 18 bases spanning the gap. CDR3 nucleotide sequence: TGTGCCAGCTCACCTCAATCTATTATGGATGCCTACACCTTC. Translation gives CASSPQSIMDAYTF.

The chain couples TRBV5-1 to TRBJ2-1; D not resolved. From germline, CDR1 is SGHRS and CDR2 YFSETQ. Trimming left V 1 base short and J 12 bases short, with 17 bases between. The length of the CDR3 is 14 residues. CDR3 sequence (DNA): TGCGCCAGCAGCTTGAGTACACTACCTGGTCGGCAGTTCTTC. This codes for CASSLSTLPGRQFF.

This clone turned up a few times. V is TRBV6-5 and J is TRBJ1-6; tentative D call: TRBD1 (6 bases). Trimming removed 5 bases from V and 4 bases from J, with 9 bases in between. The CDR3 totals 14 residues. Germline assignment: CDR1 MNHEY and CDR2 SVGAGI. Here the CDR3 DNA reads TGTGCCAGCAGTGAAGGACAGTATAATTCACCCCTCCACTTT. This sequence encodes CASSEGQYNSPLHF.

The chain links TRBV7-2 to TRBJ1-4, with D possibly matching TRBD1 (5 bases). CDR3 size: 11 residues. The germline CDR1 and CDR2 sequences are SGHTA and FQGNSA. Between the trimmed V and J ends, which lost 3 bases and 10 bases, there was a span of 6 bases. The CDR3 DNA sequence: TGTGCCAGCAGCTTGGGGACAAAACTGTTTTTT. It translates to CASSLGTKLFF. Filled out from reference TRBV7-2 and TRBJ1-4, the complete variable domain reads GAGVSQSPSNKVTEKGKDVELRCDPISGHTALYWYRQSLGQGLEFLIYFQGNSAPDKSGLPSDRFSAERTGGSVSTLTIQRTQQEDSAVYLCASSLGTKLFFGSGTQLSVL.

The rearrangement uses TRBV12-2 and TRBJ2-1; the D call in the table, TRBD2, was not verified against the DNA. TRBV12-2 is a pseudogene. The CDR3 has 15 amino acids. CDR3 sequence: CASRPERGGSNEQFF. CDR3 in DNA: TGTGCAAGTCGCCCCGAGCGGGGGGGTTCTAATGAGCAGTTCTTC.

This clone has only a few counts. Mismatch with germline at one junction end may stem from a read error. This chain connects TRBV6-5 to TRBJ1-5; weak D call: TRBD1 (5 bases). Germline loops: CDR1 MNHEY, CDR2 SVGAGI. The CDR3 has 13 amino acids. The CDR3 spells CAISRDAAQPQHF. DNA of the CDR3: TGTGCCATCAGTCGGGACGCGGCGCAGCCCCAGCATTTT.

This clone was counted between two and nine times. The chain links TRBV21-1 to TRBJ2-1; the D segment call TRBD1 is taken from the table without a DNA check. TRBV21-1 is classified as a pseudogene. This CDR3 is 14 amino acids long. The chain's CDR3 is CASSTDSSYNEQFF. In DNA, the CDR3 is TGTGCCAGCAGCACAGACAGCTCCTACAATGAGCAGTTCTTC.

This clone has more than one count but fewer than ten. The rearrangement uses TRBV5-4 and TRBJ1-1; tentatively, D is TRBD1 (5 bases). Germline V gives CDR1 SGHNT, CDR2 YYREEE (reference sequence). V lost 0 bases, J lost 5 bases, and 14 bases lay in between. The CDR3 contains 15 residues. DNA of the CDR3: TGTGCCAGCAGCTTGGCCGAGGGGCTGGGAACTGAAGCTTTCTTT. It translates to CASSLAEGLGTEAFF.

V is TRBV19 and J is TRBJ1-1, with a weak D call TRBD1 (6 bases). This CDR3 is 15 amino acids long. V was cut by 4 bases and J by 3 bases, with 15 bases left in between. Germline CDR1 and CDR2: LNHDA and SQIVND (reference sequence). The CDR3 here is CASSSRGVGDTEAFF. The CDR3 DNA is TGTGCCAGTAGTAGCAGGGGTGTTGGGGACACTGAAGCTTTCTTT. Full variable domain (rest looked up from reference TRBV19 and TRBJ1-1): DGGITQSPKYLFRKEGQNVTLSCEQNLNHDAMYWYRQDPGQGLRLIYYSQIVNDFQKGDIAEGYSVSREKKESFPLTVTSAQKNPTAFYLCASSSRGVGDTEAFFGQGTRLTVV.

At least ten counts were recorded for this clone. CDR3 nucleotides: TGTGCCAGCAGCCCCCCCGGCCCCATGAGGTCCTACGAGCAGTACTTC. It yields the protein CASSPPGPMRSYEQYF. This chain joins TRBV14 and TRBJ2-7, with no clear D. The CDR3 is made up of 16 amino acids. In germline, CDR1 is SGHDN, CDR2 FVKESK. Trimming removed 4 bases from V and 1 base from J, with 17 bases in between.

This chain connects TRBV30 to TRBJ1-1; weak D call: TRBD1 (5 bases). The germline V gene has CDR1 GTSNPN and CDR2 SVGIG (reference sequence). This CDR3 comprises 15 residues. The CDR3 protein is CGGGGDMVYRAEAFF. The DNA of the CDR3 is TGTGGCGGGGGTGGCGATATGGTTTATCGTGCTGAAGCTTTCTTT.

With regard to this clone: One junction end does not reproduce the germline sequence, and a read error may be involved. The rearrangement joins TRBV4-3 to TRBJ2-1; no firm D call. The CDR3 is 15 amino acids. Germline lookup yields CDR1 LGHNA and CDR2 YSLEER. The CDR3 spells CTSSQDRSSKDEQFF. The CDR3 coding sequence is TGCACCAGCAGCCAAGATCGGAGTAGCAAGGATGAGCAGTTCTTC.

This clone appeared a few times. The chain joins TRBV15 to TRBJ1-1; D remains unclear. V lost 0 bases and J lost 11, with 13 bases in between. This CDR3 contains 13 residues. The V gene's germline CDR1 is LNHNV and CDR2 YYDKDF (reference sequence). CDR3 residues: CATSRDWISGAFF. CDR3 in DNA: TGTGCCACCAGCAGAGACTGGATAAGCGGGGCTTTCTTT.

Here the CDR3 reads CASSRMTGSGETQYF. The CDR3, as DNA: TGTGCCAGCAGCCGAATGACAGGTTCGGGGGAGACCCAGTACTTC. The chain links TRBV27 to TRBJ2-7, with D perhaps matching TRBD1 (6 bases). The J call may be incorrect, as the DNA end agrees better with TRBJ2-5. The CDR3 is made up of 15 amino acids. CDR1 is MNHEY, CDR2 SMNVEV, per germline (reference sequence).

The chain uses TRBV6-6 and TRBJ2-7; perhaps TRBD2 as D (6 bases). CDR1 is MNHNY and CDR2 is SVGAGI in the germline V gene (reference sequence). The CDR3 contains 13 residues. Trimming cost V 6 bases and J 5 bases, with 14 bases left between them. CDR3 DNA: TGTGCCAGCAGCCGGAGAGCGGGCCACGAGCAGTACGTC. This codes for CASSRRAGHEQYV.

The chain combines TRBV19 with TRBJ1-2, with D unresolved. V was cut by 7 bases and J by 0 bases, with 12 bases left in between. The CDR3 covers 14 residues. Germline CDR1 LNHDA, CDR2 SQIVND (reference sequence). CDR3 in amino acids: CASKKESSNYGYTF. DNA of the CDR3: TGTGCCAGTAAGAAGGAGAGCTCTAACTATGGCTACACCTTC.

This sequence joins TRBV25-1 and TRBJ2-1, with D hard to call. Germline V gene sequence: CDR1 MGHDK, CDR2 SYGVNS. V gave up 4 bases and J gave up 0 bases, with 10 bases separating them. The CDR3 has 15 amino acids. This chain's CDR3 is CASSAPGSSYNEQFF. In DNA form, the CDR3 reads TGTGCCAGCAGTGCCCCGGGTAGCTCCTACAATGAGCAGTTCTTC. The full variable domain, its missing parts supplied by reference TRBV25-1 and TRBJ2-1, is EADIYQTPRYLVIGTGKKITLECSQTMGHDKMYWYQQDPGMELHLIHYSYGVNSTEKGDLSSESTVSRIRTEHFPLTLESARPSHTSQYLCASSAPGSSYNEQFFGPGTRLTVL.

The chain is built from TRBV7-3 and TRBJ1-2; 7 positions agree with TRBD1. Germline values: CDR1 SGHTA, CDR2 FQGTGA. The V and J ends lost 0 bases and 4 bases, in that order; junction bases with no gene match: 8. The CDR3 is 16 residues long. The CDR3 loop is CASSLTAAGGTYGYTF. DNA of the CDR3: TGTGCCAGCAGCTTAACTGCGGCAGGGGGGACCTATGGCTACACCTTC.

This clone has just a few counts. The chain employs TRBV6-1 and TRBJ1-2; 7 nucleotides align to TRBD1. Trimming cost V 6 bases and J 6 bases; bases outside gene matches: 1. The V gene's germline CDR1 is MNHNS and CDR2 SASEGT. The CDR3 is made up of 11 amino acids. CDR3 amino acids: CASRGTDGYTF. For the CDR3, the DNA is TGTGCCAGCAGGGGGACAGATGGCTACACCTTC.

The chain joins TRBV6-5 to TRBJ2-2, with D possibly matching TRBD2 (6 bases). Trimming took off 2 bases at V and 2 bases at J, with 12 bases between the two ends. Germline lookup yields CDR1 MNHEY and CDR2 SVGAGI. CDR3 size: 16 residues. CDR3 sequence (DNA): TGTGCCAGCAGTTACCCCCCGGGGGACAACACCGGGGAGCTGTTTTTT. This translates into CASSYPPGDNTGELFF.

This clone was seen a handful of times. The chain is built from TRBV6-5 and TRBJ1-1; a weak D match, TRBD1 (5 bases). This CDR3 region has 14 residues. The germline V and J ends were trimmed by 6 bases and 4 bases, with 15 bases remaining between them. CDR1 and CDR2 (germline): MNHEY, SVGAGI. The DNA for the CDR3 is TGTGCCAGCAGGGCCGGGGCCCCGGGCACTGAAGCTTTCTTT. Translated, it gives CASRAGAPGTEAFF.

At least ten counts were recorded for this clone. The chain recombines TRBV29-1 with TRBJ2-1; maybe TRBD2 (5 bases). Trimming took off 8 bases at V and 2 bases at J, with 19 bases between the two ends. The CDR3 spans 15 residues. In germline, CDR1 is SQVTM, CDR2 ANQGSEA. The CDR3 protein is CSTVGGPDTYNEQFF. The CDR3 DNA reads as TGCAGCACCGTTGGCGGGCCGGATACCTACAATGAGCAGTTCTTC.

This clone was seen only a few times. The chain uses TRBV7-9 and TRBJ2-1; TRBD1 matches 10 bases. Germline trimming cut 7 bases from V and 2 bases from J; bases unmatched to any gene: 5. The CDR3 consists of 15 residues. Germline V CDR1 and CDR2: SEHNR, FQNEAQ (reference sequence). DNA for the CDR3: TGTGCCAGCACCAGTGGACAGGGGGCCTACAATGAGCAGTTCTTC. It specifies CASTSGQGAYNEQFF.

This clone has a handful of counts. The chain uses TRBV4-3 and TRBJ1-6, with 7 bases aligning to TRBD1. CDR1 and CDR2 (germline): LGHNA, YSLEER. This CDR3 comprises 15 residues. V shed 1 base, J shed 8 bases, and the junction held 5 bases outside the gene matches. CDR3: CASSQADRRDSPLHF. CDR3 in DNA: TGCGCCAGCAGCCAAGCGGACAGGAGAGATTCACCCCTCCACTTT.

The chain employs TRBV19 and TRBJ1-5, with D unresolved. From germline, CDR1 is LNHDA and CDR2 SQIVND (reference sequence). The CDR3 runs 13 residues. Trimming removed 10 bases at V and 7 bases at J, with 17 bases between. The CDR3 is CATTEQVGQPQHF. In nucleotides, the CDR3 is TGTGCCACCACCGAGCAGGTAGGACAGCCCCAGCATTTT.

The chain couples TRBV9 to TRBJ2-5; 11 nucleotides agree with TRBD2. The CDR3 length is 15 residues. Germline CDR1 and CDR2: SGDLS and YYNGEE. V shed 4 bases, J shed 0 bases, and the junction held 2 bases outside the gene matches. CDR3 loop: CASSTSGGYQETQYF. The CDR3 DNA is TGTGCCAGCAGCACTAGCGGGGGTTACCAAGAGACCCAGTACTTC.

This clone was recorded a few times. The gene calls are TRBV5-1 and TRBJ2-1, with a tentative D call TRBD2 (6 bases). From germline, CDR1 is SGHRS and CDR2 YFSETQ. The CDR3 spans 12 residues. V was trimmed by 6 bases and J by 9 bases, leaving 13 bases between them. The CDR3 loop is CASTPTGGEQFF. The CDR3 DNA follows: TGCGCCAGCACCCCGACCGGGGGTGAGCAGTTCTTC. The complete variable domain, with remaining parts taken from reference TRBV5-1 and TRBJ2-1, reads KAGVTQTPRYLIKTRGQQVTLSCSPISGHRSVSWYQQTPGQGLQFLFEYFSETQRNKGNFPGRFSGRQFSNSRSEMNVSTLELGDSALYLCASTPTGGEQFFGPGTRLTVL.